The present TCR beta chain was sequenced within a study of blood T cell repertoires in COVID-19. This CDR3 region has 14 residues. V was shortened by 2 bases and J by 4 bases, with 14 bases between the two germline ends. CDR1 SQVTM and CDR2 ANQGSEA come from the germline V gene. Measured with immunoSEQ multiplex PCR; TCRdb has only the in-frame clones, and not every one. The sample includes roughly 220,000 clones, around 84% of them seen just once. V and J are TRBV29-1 and TRBJ2-5, with D perhaps matching TRBD1 (5 bases). The sequence came from a woman aged 55-69 years who had recovered from COVID-19. Material: peripheral blood. In DNA, the CDR3 is TGCAGCGTTGAATTGAGAGGCAGGGTAGAGACCCAGTACTTC. The encoded protein is CSVELRGRVETQYF. The whole variable domain, remainder taken from reference TRBV29-1 and TRBJ2-5, is SAVISQKPSRDICQRGTSLTIQCQVDSQVTMMFWYRQQPGQSLTLIATANQGSEATYESGFVIDKFPISRPNLTFSTLTVSNMSPEDSSIYLCSVELRGRVETQYFGPGTRLLVL.